The clone carrying this TCR beta chain has a handful of counts. Its matching antigen is unknown. This entry comes from a study of beta chain features in type 1 diabetes. Study-wide findings and caveats: The study found fewer insertions and more deletions at VDJ junctions in type 1 diabetes patients. In every one of the four CD4+ subsets, TCRB CDR3s were moderately but significantly shorter in Type 1 diabetes patients.

TCRB transcripts that were expressed got sequenced, as all of the isolated RNA had been reverse transcribed. Method: immunoSEQ multiplex PCR; TCRdb's copy keeps in-frame clones and lacks some. The table has 600,000 to 700,000 clones, around 12% seen once. This TCR was recovered from a man aged 25 to 45 with type 1 diabetes. The material sequenced was naive CD4+ T cells from blood.

CDR3 in DNA: TGTGCCAGCAGCCAAGATGCCGCGGGACAAATGTTCTATGGCTACACCTTC. Residues: CASSQDAAGQMFYGYTF. The V call is TRBV4-2, the J call TRBJ1-2; D possibly corresponds to TRBD1 (6 bases). The CDR3 loop spans 17 amino acids. Trimming removed 0 bases from V and 4 bases from J, with 18 bases in between. Germline V gives CDR1 LGHNA, CDR2 YNFKEQ.